Here is one T cell receptor beta chain with its context. The CDR3 extends over 16 amino acids. Germline CDR1 SQVTM, CDR2 ANQGSEA. The germline V and J ends were trimmed by 0 bases and 0 bases, with 12 bases remaining between them. Amplification used 60 Vbeta primers and 13 Jbeta primers. The data were produced by immunoSEQ multiplex PCR, yet TCRdb's version contains in-frame clones alone and is incomplete. The data show about 140,000 clones, 60% to 80% seen once. The record originates from a study of cytomegalovirus exposure and HLA in healthy donors. The V call is TRBV29-1, the J call TRBJ1-3; D is unclear. The TCR originated in a female donor in good health and CMV-seronegative. The material sequenced was PBMCs. CDR3 sequence reads: CSVEDSQRNSGNTIYF. DNA of the CDR3: TGCAGCGTTGAAGATTCGCAGAGGAACTCTGGAAACACCATATATTTT. Full variable domain (rest looked up from reference TRBV29-1 and TRBJ1-3): SAVISQKPSRDICQRGTSLTIQCQVDSQVTMMFWYRQQPGQSLTLIATANQGSEATYESGFVIDKFPISRPNLTFSTLTVSNMSPEDSSIYLCSVEDSQRNSGNTIYFGEGSWLTVV.